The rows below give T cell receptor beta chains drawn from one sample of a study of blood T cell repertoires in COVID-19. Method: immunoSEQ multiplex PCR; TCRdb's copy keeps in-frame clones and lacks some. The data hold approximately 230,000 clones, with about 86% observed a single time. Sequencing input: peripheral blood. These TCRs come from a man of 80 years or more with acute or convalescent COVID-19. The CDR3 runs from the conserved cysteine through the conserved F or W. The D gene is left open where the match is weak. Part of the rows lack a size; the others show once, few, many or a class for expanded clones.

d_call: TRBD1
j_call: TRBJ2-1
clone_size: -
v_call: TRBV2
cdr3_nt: TGTGCCAGCAGGAGGGACAGTCCTAATGAGCAGTTCTTC
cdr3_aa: CASRRDSPNEQFF

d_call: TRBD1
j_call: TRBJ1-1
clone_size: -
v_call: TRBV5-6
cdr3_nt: TGTGCCAGCAGCTTCCGGGACAGAGCTGAAGCTTTCTTT
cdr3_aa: CASSFRDRAEAFF

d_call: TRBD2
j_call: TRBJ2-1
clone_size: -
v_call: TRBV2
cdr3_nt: TGTGCCAGCAGGGGGACTAGCGGCATCTACAATGAGCAGTTCTTC
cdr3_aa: CASRGTSGIYNEQFF

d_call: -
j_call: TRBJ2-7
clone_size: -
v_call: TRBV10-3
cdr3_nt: TGTGCCATCCGTCTGGGCCCAACCTCCTACGAGCAGTACTTC
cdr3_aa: CAIRLGPTSYEQYF

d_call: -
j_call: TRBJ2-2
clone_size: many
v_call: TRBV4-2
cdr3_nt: TGTGCCAGCAGCCAAGGACTAGGGGGCTTTTTCGGGGAGCTGTTTTTT
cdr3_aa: CASSQGLGGFFGELFF

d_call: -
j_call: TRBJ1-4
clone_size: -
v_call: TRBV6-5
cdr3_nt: TGTGCCAGCAGCCGTACAACTAATGAAAAACTGTTTTTT
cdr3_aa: CASSRTTNEKLFF

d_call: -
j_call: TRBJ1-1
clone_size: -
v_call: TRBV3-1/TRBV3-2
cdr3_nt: TGTGCCAGCAGCCAAGGGAGGGGAGCTTTCTTT
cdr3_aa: CASSQGRGAFF

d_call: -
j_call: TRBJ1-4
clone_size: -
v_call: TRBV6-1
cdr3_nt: TGTGCCAGCAGTGGGGGCCTGGCCAGGGTTTTTACTAATGAAAAACTGTTTTTT
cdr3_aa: CASSGGLARVFTNEKLFF

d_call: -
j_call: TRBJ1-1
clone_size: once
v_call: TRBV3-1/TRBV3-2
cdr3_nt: TGTGCCAGCAGCCAAATAAACACTGAAGCTTTCTTT
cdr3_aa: CASSQINTEAFF

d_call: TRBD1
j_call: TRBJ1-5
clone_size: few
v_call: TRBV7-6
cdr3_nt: TGTGCCAGCAGCAAGCTCACAGGGGGCTTAAATCAGCCCCAGCATTTT
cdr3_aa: CASSKLTGGLNQPQHF

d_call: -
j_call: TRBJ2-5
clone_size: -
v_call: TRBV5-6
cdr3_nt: TGTGCCAGCAGCTTGGAAGATCGGGAGACCCAGTACTTC
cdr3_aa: CASSLEDRETQYF

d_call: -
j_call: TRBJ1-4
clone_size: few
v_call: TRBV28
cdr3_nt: TGTGCCAGCAGCACACTACAGGCTGCAACTAATGAAAAACTGTTTTTT
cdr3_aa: CASSTLQAATNEKLFF

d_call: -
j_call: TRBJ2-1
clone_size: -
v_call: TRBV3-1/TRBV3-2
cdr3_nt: TGTGCCAGCAGCTCAGGCAATGAGCAGTTCTTC
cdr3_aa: CASSSGNEQFF

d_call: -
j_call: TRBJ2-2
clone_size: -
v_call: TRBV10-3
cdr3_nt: TGTGCCATCTCGGTTGCCGGGGAGCTGTTTTTT
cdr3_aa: CAISVAGELFF

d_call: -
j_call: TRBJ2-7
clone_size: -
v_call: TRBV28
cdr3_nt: TGTGCCAGCAGCCAAGCAATCGGCAGGGAATCCTTTTACGAGCAGTACTTC
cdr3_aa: CASSQAIGRESFYEQYF

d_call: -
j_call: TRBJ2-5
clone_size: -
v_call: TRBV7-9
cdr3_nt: TGTGCCAGCAGCTTAGCGACAGATAAAGAGACCCAGTACTTC
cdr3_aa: CASSLATDKETQYF

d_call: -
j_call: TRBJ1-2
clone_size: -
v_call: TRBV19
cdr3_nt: TGTGCCAGTAGTATTCTACAGGGAATGTATGGCTACACCTTC
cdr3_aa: CASSILQGMYGYTF

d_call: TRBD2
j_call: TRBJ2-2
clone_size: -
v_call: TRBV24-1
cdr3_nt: TGTGCCACCAGTGAGACCGGCGGGGGGACCGGGGAGCTGTTTTTT
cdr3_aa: CATSETGGGTGELFF

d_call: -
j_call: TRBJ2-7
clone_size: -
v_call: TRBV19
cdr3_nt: TGTGCCAGTAGTCCGCTAGAGGGTGCGGGAGAGCAGTACTTC
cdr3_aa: CASSPLEGAGEQYF

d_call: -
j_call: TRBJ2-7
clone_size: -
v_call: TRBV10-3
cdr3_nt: TGTGCCATCAGTGACGTAGGGGCCCGGTACTTC
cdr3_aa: CAISDVGARYF

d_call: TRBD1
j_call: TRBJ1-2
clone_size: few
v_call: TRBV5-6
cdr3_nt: TGTGCCAGCAGCTCGGACAGGGGCCCCTATGGCTACACCTTC
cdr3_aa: CASSSDRGPYGYTF

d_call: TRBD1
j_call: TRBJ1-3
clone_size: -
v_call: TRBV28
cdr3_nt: TGTGCCAGCAGTCCCACGGGGACAGGTAGTAACACCATATATTTT
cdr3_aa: CASSPTGTGSNTIYF

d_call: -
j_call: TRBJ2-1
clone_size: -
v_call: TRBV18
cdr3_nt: TGTGCCAGCTCACCACCGGCATTAAGCGCGTCGTACAATGAGCAGTTCTTC
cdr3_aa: CASSPPALSASYNEQFF

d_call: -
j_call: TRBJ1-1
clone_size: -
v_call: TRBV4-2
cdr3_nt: TGTGCCAGCAGCCAATTCCGAGGCACTGAAGCTTTCTTT
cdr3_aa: CASSQFRGTEAFF

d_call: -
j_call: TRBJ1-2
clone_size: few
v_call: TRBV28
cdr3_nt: TGTGCCAGCAGTTTGGGGAGGTATGGCTATGGCTACACCTTC
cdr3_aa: CASSLGRYGYGYTF

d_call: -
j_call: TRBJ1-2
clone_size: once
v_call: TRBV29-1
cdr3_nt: TGCAGCGTTGAATCCCCGTCGGGAGGGGACTACACCTTC
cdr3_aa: CSVESPSGGDYTF

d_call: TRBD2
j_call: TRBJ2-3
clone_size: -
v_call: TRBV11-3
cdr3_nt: TGTGCCAGCAGCTCCGGGACTAGCGGGGGGGCCTCAGTTACGCAGTATTTT
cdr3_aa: CASSSGTSGGASVTQYF

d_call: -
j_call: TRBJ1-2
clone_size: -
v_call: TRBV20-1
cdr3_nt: TGCAGTGCTAGTCTCGGTCGGGGCTATGGCTACACCTTC
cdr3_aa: CSASLGRGYGYTF

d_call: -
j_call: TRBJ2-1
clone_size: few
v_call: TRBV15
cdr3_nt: TGTGCCACCAGCAGAGATGGCCTGGGGCAGCCGACCTACAATGAGCAGTTCTTC
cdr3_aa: CATSRDGLGQPTYNEQFF

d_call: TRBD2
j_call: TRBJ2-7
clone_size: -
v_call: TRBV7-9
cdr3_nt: TGTGCCAGCAGCTTAACTAGCGGGGACTCCTACGAGCAGTACTTC
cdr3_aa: CASSLTSGDSYEQYF

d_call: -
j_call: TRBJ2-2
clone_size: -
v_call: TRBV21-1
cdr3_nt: TGTGCCAGCAGCAAAGAAAGGGGGACTATGGTACTGGGGGAGCTGTTTTTT
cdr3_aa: CASSKERGTMVLGELFF

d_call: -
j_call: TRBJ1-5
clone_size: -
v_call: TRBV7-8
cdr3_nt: TGTGCCAGCAGCTTACGGCAGGGAATGAATCAGCCCCAGCATTTT
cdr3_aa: CASSLRQGMNQPQHF

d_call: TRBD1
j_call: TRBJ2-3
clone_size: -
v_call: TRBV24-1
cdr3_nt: TGTGCCACCAGTGAATATACAGGGGGCCCTGATGTTACGCAGTATTTT
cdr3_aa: CATSEYTGGPDVTQYF

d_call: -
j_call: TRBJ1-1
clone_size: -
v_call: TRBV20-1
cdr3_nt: TGCAGTGCTAGTGGGTGGGCCGGAAGCACTGAAGCTTTCTTT
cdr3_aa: CSASGWAGSTEAFF

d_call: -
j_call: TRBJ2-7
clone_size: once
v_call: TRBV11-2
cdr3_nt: TGTGCCAGCAGCTTAGTCCGTCTGAGGAGCTCCTACGAGCAGTACTTC
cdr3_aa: CASSLVRLRSSYEQYF

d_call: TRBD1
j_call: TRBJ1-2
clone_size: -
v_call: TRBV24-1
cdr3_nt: TGTGCCACCAGTGATTTGAAGGGGGCGGGAGGCTACACCTTC
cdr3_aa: CATSDLKGAGGYTF

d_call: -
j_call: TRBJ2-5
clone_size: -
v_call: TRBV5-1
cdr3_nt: TGCGCCAGCAGCTTGGTAGCGCAGCCCCAAGAGACCCAGTACTTC
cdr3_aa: CASSLVAQPQETQYF

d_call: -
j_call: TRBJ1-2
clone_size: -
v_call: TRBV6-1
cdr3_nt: TGTGCCAGCAGTGAAGCACCCGCAGGCCAAGGCTACACCTTC
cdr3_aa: CASSEAPAGQGYTF

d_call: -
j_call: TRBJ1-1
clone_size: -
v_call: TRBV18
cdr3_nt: TGTGCCAGCTCACCCACGACGGGGGGGAACACTGAAGCTTTCTTT
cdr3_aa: CASSPTTGGNTEAFF

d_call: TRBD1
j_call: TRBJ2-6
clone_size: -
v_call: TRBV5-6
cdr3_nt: TGTGCCACACGACAGGGGGCTTCTGGGGCCAACGTCCTGACTTTC
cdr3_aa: CATRQGASGANVLTF

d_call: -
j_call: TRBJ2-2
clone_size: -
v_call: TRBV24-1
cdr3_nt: TGTGCCACCAGTGATCTAACTCCCGGGGAGCTGTTTTTT
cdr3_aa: CATSDLTPGELFF

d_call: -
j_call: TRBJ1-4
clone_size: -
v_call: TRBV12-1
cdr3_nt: TGTGCCAGCAGCTTTGCGCACCTGACAGGGGGCTTCACCCTTTCAACTAATGAAAAACTGTTTTTT
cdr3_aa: CASSFAHLTGGFTLSTNEKLFF

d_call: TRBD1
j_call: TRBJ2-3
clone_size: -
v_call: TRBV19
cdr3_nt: TGTGCCAGTAGTCCTCGACAGGGGGCCGCAGATACGCAGTATTTT
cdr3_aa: CASSPRQGAADTQYF

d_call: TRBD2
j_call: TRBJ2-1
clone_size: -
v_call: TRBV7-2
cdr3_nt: TGTGCCAGCAGCTTGACTAGCGTGTACAATGAGCAGTTCTTC
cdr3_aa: CASSLTSVYNEQFF

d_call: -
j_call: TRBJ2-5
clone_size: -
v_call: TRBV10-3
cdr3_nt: TGTGCCATCAGTGAGTCTGGGGGGGCGCGGGAGACCCAGTACTTC
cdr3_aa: CAISESGGARETQYF

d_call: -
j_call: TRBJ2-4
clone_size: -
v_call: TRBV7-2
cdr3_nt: TGTGCCAGCAGCTTAGTCCAGGGGCGAGTGGGCAAAAACATTCAGTACTTC
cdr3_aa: CASSLVQGRVGKNIQYF

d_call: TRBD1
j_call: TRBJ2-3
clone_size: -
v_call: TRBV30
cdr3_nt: TGTGCCTGGGAGACAGGGGGCACAGATACGCAGTATTTT
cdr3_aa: CAWETGGTDTQYF

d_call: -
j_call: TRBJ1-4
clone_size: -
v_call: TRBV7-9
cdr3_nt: TGTGCCAGCAGCTTAATCAGTTTTGCAACTAATGAAAAACTGTTTTTT
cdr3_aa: CASSLISFATNEKLFF

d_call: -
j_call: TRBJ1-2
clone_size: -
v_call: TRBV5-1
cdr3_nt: TGCGCCAGCAGCTCGGCCAGGGGAGACGGCTACACCTTC
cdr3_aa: CASSSARGDGYTF

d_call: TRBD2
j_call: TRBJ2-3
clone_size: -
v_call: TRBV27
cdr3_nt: TGTGCCACTTCCGGGACTAGCGGATTCACAGATACGCAGTATTTT
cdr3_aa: CATSGTSGFTDTQYF

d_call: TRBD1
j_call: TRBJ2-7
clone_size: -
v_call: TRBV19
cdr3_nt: TGTGCCAGTAGTCCGGGACAGAGCTCCTACGAGCAGTACTTC
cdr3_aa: CASSPGQSSYEQYF

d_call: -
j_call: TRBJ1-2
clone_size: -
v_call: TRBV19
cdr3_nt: TGTGCCAGTAGTATGGCCAGGGATAACTATGGCTACACCTTC
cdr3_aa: CASSMARDNYGYTF